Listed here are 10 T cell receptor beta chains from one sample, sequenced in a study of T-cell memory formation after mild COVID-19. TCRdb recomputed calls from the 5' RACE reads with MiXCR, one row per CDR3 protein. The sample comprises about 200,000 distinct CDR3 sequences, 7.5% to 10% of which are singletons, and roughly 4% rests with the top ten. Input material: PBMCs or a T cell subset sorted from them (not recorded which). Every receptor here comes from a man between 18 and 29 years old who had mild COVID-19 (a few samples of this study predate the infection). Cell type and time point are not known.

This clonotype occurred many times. The CDR3 is CASSLDWGRSYEQYV. The CDR3 nucleotides read TGTGCCAGCAGCTTAGATTGGGGCAGATCCTACGAGCAGTACGTC. This chain uses TRBV7-2 with TRBJ2-7, with a tentative D call TRBD1 (5 bases). V was cut by 1 base and J by 1 base, with 11 bases left in between. CDR1 and CDR2 (germline): SGHTA, FQGNSA. There are 15 residues in the CDR3.

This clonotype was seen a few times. In nucleotides, the CDR3 is TGTGCCAGCAGCGAGGGTCAAGAAAATTCACCCCTCCACTTT. It yields the protein CASSEGQENSPLHF. The chain uses TRBV9 and TRBJ1-6; D unresolved. The CDR3 covers 14 residues. Germline V gives CDR1 SGDLS, CDR2 YYNGEE. Trimming stripped 3 bases from V and 7 bases from J, with 11 bases between.

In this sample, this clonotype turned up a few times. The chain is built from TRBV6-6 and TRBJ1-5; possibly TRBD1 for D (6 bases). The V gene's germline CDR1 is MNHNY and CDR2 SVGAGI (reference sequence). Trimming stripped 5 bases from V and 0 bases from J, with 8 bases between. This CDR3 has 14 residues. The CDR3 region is CASSTTGSNQPQHF. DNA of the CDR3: TGTGCCAGCAGTACGACAGGTAGCAATCAGCCCCAGCATTTT.

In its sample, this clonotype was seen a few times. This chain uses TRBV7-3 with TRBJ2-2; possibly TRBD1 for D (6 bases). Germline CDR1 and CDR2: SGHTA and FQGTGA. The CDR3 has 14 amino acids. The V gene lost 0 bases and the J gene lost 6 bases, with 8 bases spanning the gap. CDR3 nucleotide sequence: TGTGCCAGCAGCTTAACACAGGGTCCCGGGGAGCTGTTTTTT. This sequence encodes CASSLTQGPGELFF.

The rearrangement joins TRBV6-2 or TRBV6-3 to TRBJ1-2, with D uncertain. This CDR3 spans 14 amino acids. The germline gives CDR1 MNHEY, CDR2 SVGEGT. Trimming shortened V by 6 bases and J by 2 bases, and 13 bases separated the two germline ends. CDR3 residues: CASSFSEINYGYTF. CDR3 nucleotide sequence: TGTGCCAGCAGCTTCAGCGAGATCAACTATGGCTACACCTTC.

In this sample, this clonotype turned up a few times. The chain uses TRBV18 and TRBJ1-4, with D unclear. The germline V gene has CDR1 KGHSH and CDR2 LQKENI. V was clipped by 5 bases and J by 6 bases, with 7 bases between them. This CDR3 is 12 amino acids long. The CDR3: CASSEGYEKLFF. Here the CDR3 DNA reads TGTGCCAGCTCAGAAGGGTATGAAAAACTGTTTTTT.

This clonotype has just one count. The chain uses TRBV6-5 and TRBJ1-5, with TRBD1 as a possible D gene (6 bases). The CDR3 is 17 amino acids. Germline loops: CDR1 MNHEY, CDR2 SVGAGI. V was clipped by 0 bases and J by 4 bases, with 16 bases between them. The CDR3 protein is CASSYSIPGGGNQPQHF. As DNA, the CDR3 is TGTGCCAGCAGTTACTCGATACCCGGAGGGGGGAATCAGCCCCAGCATTTT.

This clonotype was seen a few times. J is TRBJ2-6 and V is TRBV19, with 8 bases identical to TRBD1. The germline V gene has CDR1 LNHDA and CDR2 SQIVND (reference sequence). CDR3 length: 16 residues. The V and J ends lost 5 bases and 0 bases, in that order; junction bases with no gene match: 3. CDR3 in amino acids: CASSYRGDSGANVLTF. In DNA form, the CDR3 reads TGTGCCAGTAGTTACAGGGGGGACTCTGGGGCCAACGTCCTGACTTTC. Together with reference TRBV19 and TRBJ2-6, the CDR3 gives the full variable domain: DGGITQSPKYLFRKEGQNVTLSCEQNLNHDAMYWYRQDPGQGLRLIYYSQIVNDFQKGDIAEGYSVSREKKESFPLTVTSAQKNPTAFYLCASSYRGDSGANVLTFGAGSRLTVL.

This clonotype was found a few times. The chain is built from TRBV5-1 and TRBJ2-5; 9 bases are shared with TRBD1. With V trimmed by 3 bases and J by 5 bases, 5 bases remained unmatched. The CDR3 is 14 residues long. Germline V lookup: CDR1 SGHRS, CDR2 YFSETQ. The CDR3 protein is CASSSQGARETQYF. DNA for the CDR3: TGCGCCAGCAGCTCACAGGGGGCGCGGGAGACCCAGTACTTC.

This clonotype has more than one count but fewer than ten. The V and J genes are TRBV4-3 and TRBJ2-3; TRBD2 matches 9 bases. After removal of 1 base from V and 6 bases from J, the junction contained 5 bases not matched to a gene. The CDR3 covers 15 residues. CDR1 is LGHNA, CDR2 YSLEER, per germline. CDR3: CASSQVGGGADTQYF. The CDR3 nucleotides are TGCGCCAGCAGCCAAGTCGGCGGGGGGGCTGATACGCAGTATTTT.